This T cell receptor (beta chain) is drawn from a study of CD8 T cells in ankylosing spondylitis. Findings and caveats of the study: Earlier studies detected some motif variants in reactive arthritis synovial fluid and blood. Blood of patients with ankylosing spondylitis appeared to be characterized by a TCR beta motif of eight highly homologous variants. Disease-linked clones were reportedly significantly enriched in matched ankylosing spondylitis synovial fluid.

V lost 4 bases and J 4 bases, leaving 12 bases between the germline ends. Germline V CDR1 and CDR2: SGHRS, YFSETQ. The CDR3 is 14 amino acids. TCRdb ran MiXCR on the 5' RACE reads and lists one entry per CDR3 protein. The sample yields roughly 670,000 distinct CDR3 sequences, over 15% seen once. Turning to this clonotype: Its antigen is not identified.

J is TRBJ2-1 and V is TRBV5-1, with D perhaps matching TRBD1 (6 bases). The clonotype was recovered from a male donor with ankylosing spondylitis. Sequenced sample: blood, either unsorted or a sorted T cell fraction (not recorded which). The CDR3 region is CASSIPTGYNEQFF. The CDR3 nucleotides are TGCGCCAGCAGCATACCGACAGGATACAATGAGCAGTTCTTC.